The rows below give T cell receptor beta chains drawn from one sample of a study of T cells of healthy individuals. MiXCR was run by TCRdb on the 5' RACE reads, yielding one entry per CDR3 protein. The table shows 53,000 or so distinct CDR3 sequences, with about 14% occurring only once. The receptors were sampled from a human donor in good health. Both conserved end residues are part of each CDR3. The D gene is left open where the match is weak. The size field is filled for only some rows; it gives once, few, many or a size class.

D: NA
V: TRBV2
size: few
J: TRBJ2-5
DNA: TGTGCCAGCACTGGACAGTTCCAAGAGACCCAGTACTTC
CDR3: CASTGQFQETQYF

D: NA
V: TRBV6-2/TRBV6-3
size: few
J: TRBJ2-5
DNA: TGTGCCAGCAGCCCTGAATACCGTTCCCAGTACTTC
CDR3: CASSPEYRSQYF

D: NA
V: TRBV7-8
size: many
J: TRBJ2-3
DNA: TGTGCCAGCAAGCCCAGCGGACAACTTAGCACAGATACGCAGTATTTT
CDR3: CASKPSGQLSTDTQYF

D: TRBD1
V: TRBV7-8
size: NA
J: TRBJ2-3
DNA: TGTGCCAGCAGCTTAGCGCGGGACAGGGGCACAGATACGCAGTATTTT
CDR3: CASSLARDRGTDTQYF

D: NA
V: TRBV4-1
size: many
J: TRBJ2-2
DNA: TGCGCCAGCAGCCAAGGACCATTCGCGGAATCGAACACCGGGGAGCTGTTTTTT
CDR3: CASSQGPFAESNTGELFF

D: NA
V: TRBV5-6
size: NA
J: TRBJ1-1
DNA: TGTGCCAGCAGCTTGGCTCCAGCGGTGAACACTGAAGCTTTCTTT
CDR3: CASSLAPAVNTEAFF

D: NA
V: TRBV7-2
size: NA
J: TRBJ1-5
DNA: TGTGCCAGCAGCTTAGTAGCGGGGGGCGGCAATCAGCCCCAGCATTTT
CDR3: CASSLVAGGGNQPQHF

D: NA
V: TRBV5-5
size: many
J: TRBJ2-5
DNA: TGTGCCAGCAGCTGGAGGGCCAGGGAAGAGACCCAGTACTTC
CDR3: CASSWRAREETQYF

D: TRBD2
V: TRBV6-2/TRBV6-3
size: many
J: TRBJ2-7
DNA: TGTGCCAGCAGTTACTCGTACGCCCGACTAGCGCACACCTACGAGCAGTACTTC
CDR3: CASSYSYARLAHTYEQYF

D: NA
V: TRBV7-2
size: few
J: TRBJ1-2
DNA: TGTGCCAGCAGCTCGACGGGGAGCGGCTACACCTTC
CDR3: CASSSTGSGYTF

D: TRBD2
V: TRBV5-4
size: many
J: TRBJ2-3
DNA: TGTGCCAGCAGCTACGGACTAGCGGGACTTGGGGTTTCAGATACGCAGTATTTT
CDR3: CASSYGLAGLGVSDTQYF

D: NA
V: TRBV7-9
size: many
J: TRBJ2-1
DNA: TGTGCCAGCAGCTTGTCCGTACCGTACAATGAGCAGTTCTTC
CDR3: CASSLSVPYNEQFF

D: TRBD1
V: TRBV2
size: few
J: TRBJ1-2
DNA: TGTGCCAGCAGTGAACGGACAGGGGAAATCGATGGCTACACCTTC
CDR3: CASSERTGEIDGYTF

D: NA
V: TRBV20-1
size: many
J: TRBJ2-4
DNA: TGCAGTGCTGGGGCTAGGGACGGCGGAAACATTCAGTACTTC
CDR3: CSAGARDGGNIQYF

D: NA
V: TRBV19
size: many
J: TRBJ2-5
DNA: TGTGCCAGTAGTATAACAGGGTCAGAGACCCAGTACTTC
CDR3: CASSITGSETQYF

D: NA
V: TRBV19
size: NA
J: TRBJ1-2
DNA: TGTGCCAGTAGTTCCCGACACTCAAACTATGGCTACACCTTC
CDR3: CASSSRHSNYGYTF

D: NA
V: TRBV12-3/TRBV12-4
size: many
J: TRBJ1-3
DNA: TGTGCCAGCAGTCCACTCCCTCCTGGTCTCTTCTCTGGAAACACCATATATTTT
CDR3: CASSPLPPGLFSGNTIYF

D: TRBD1
V: TRBV18
size: few
J: TRBJ1-1
DNA: TGTGCCAGCTCACGGACTGACAGGGGGACTGAAGCTTTCTTT
CDR3: CASSRTDRGTEAFF